The rows below give T cell receptor beta chains drawn from one sample of a study of patients and donors after allogeneic stem cell transplantation. TCRdb independently ran MiXCR on the RT-PCR reads; one entry per CDR3 protein. This sample carries some 230,000 distinct CDR3 sequences, about 14% of them seen once, and the ten largest clones take 9.5% to 13%. Material: blood, either unsorted or a sorted T cell fraction (not recorded which). The receptors derive from a human donor who was either an allogeneic HSCT recipient or a stem cell or donor lymphocyte infusion donor (not recorded which). It is not recorded whose cells these are; they may come from a transplant donor. Each CDR3 is given with its conserved first and last residue. D genes are given only for firm matches. Part of the rows lack a size; the others show once, few, many or a class for expanded clones.

clone size,J gene,D gene,V gene,CDR3 length,CDR3 DNA,CDR3 protein
-,TRBJ2-3,-,TRBV9,12,TGTGCCAGCAGCGAGGGGGGCCATACGCAGTATTTT,CASSEGGHTQYF
-,TRBJ1-2,-,TRBV7-8,16,TGTGCCAGCAGCTTCCCCCCGGGACCGGTGGTCTATGGCTACACCTTC,CASSFPPGPVVYGYTF
-,TRBJ1-6,-,TRBV25-1,14,TGTGCCAGCAGTCAGGCCCAGGTGAATTCACCCCTCCACTTT,CASSQAQVNSPLHF
-,TRBJ2-7,-,TRBV7-2,14,TGTGCCAGCAGCTTAGGACAGCGTCTTGGCGAGCAGTACTTC,CASSLGQRLGEQYF
-,TRBJ2-1,TRBD2,TRBV4-3,17,TGCGCCAGCAGCCAACGGGGGGGGCTCTCCTCCTACAATGAGCAGTTCTTC,CASSQRGGLSSYNEQFF
few,TRBJ2-3,-,TRBV4-3,16,TGCGCCAGCAGCCAGGACTCGACCGCCAACACAGATACGCAGTATTTT,CASSQDSTANTDTQYF
-,TRBJ2-7,TRBD1,TRBV19,12,TGTGCCAGTAGTATAGGGGACAGCCCCCAGTACTTC,CASSIGDSPQYF
few,TRBJ1-2,TRBD1,TRBV25-1,15,TGTGCCAGCAGTGAATCCCACAGGGGTAACTATGGCTACACCTTC,CASSESHRGNYGYTF
few,TRBJ1-1,-,TRBV7-9,15,TGTGCCAGCTCTCTTCAAAGGGGCTGGGGCACTGAAGCTTTCTTT,CASSLQRGWGTEAFF
once,TRBJ2-7,-,TRBV7-9,12,TGTGCCAGCAGCTTTGAAAGGGGCGAGCAGTACTTC,CASSFERGEQYF
-,TRBJ2-1,TRBD1,TRBV7-3,15,TGTGCCAGCAGCCCAACGAGGGGGCTCCCCAATGAGCAGTTCTTC,CASSPTRGLPNEQFF
-,TRBJ2-4,TRBD2,TRBV12-3/TRBV12-4,21,TGTGCCAGCAGCCCAGGCGAGGTTGTGACTAGCGGGGGGGCTGGCAAAAACATTCAGTACTTC,CASSPGEVVTSGGAGKNIQYF
-,TRBJ2-7,-,TRBV4-1,15,TGCGCCAGCAGCTCGAAACAGGGTGACCGCCTCGAGCAGTACTTC,CASSSKQGDRLEQYF
many,TRBJ2-3,-,TRBV10-3,14,TGTGCCATGCGGGATCCCGGGGGCACAGATACGCAGTATTTT,CAMRDPGGTDTQYF
few,TRBJ2-7,-,TRBV19,14,TGTGCCAGTAGGAGAGGAGACCACAGCCACGAGCAGTACTTC,CASRRGDHSHEQYF
many,TRBJ1-1,TRBD1,TRBV5-6,15,TGTGCCAGCAGCTCGTCGGACAGGGAAATATCGGGCGCTTTCTTT,CASSSSDREISGAFF
many,TRBJ1-4,-,TRBV3-1,15,TGTGCCAGCAGCCGTCGGGAGTCTCCAGATGAAAAACTGTTTTTT,CASSRRESPDEKLFF
-,TRBJ2-2,TRBD1,TRBV10-3,15,TGTGCCATCAGTGGACAGGGTGGGGTTCCCGGGGAGCTGTTTTTT,CAISGQGGVPGELFF
-,TRBJ1-2,-,TRBV28,13,TGTGCCAGCAGTAGGGGGATCGACTATGGCTACACCTTC,CASSRGIDYGYTF
-,TRBJ2-2,TRBD1,TRBV2,15,TGTGCCAGCAGTGAGACAGGGGGCATCACCGGGGAGCTGTTTTTT,CASSETGGITGELFF
few,TRBJ2-7,-,TRBV2,13,TGTGCCAGCAGTGAGAGTTGGGGAAACGAGCAGTACTTC,CASSESWGNEQYF
few,TRBJ1-1,-,TRBV5-1,17,TGCGCCAGCAGCTTGGTCCTTTTAGGAACAGGTGGGACTGAAGCTTTCTTT,CASSLVLLGTGGTEAFF
-,TRBJ2-5,TRBD2,TRBV20-1,15,TGCAGTGCTAGAGTGGGAGCGGGGAACCAAGAGACCCAGTACTTC,CSARVGAGNQETQYF
-,TRBJ2-1,-,TRBV7-3,12,TGTGCCAGCAGGTTGGCGGGAAATGAGCAGTTCTTC,CASRLAGNEQFF